A selection of T cell receptor beta chains follows, all from one sample in a study of identifying expanded T cells in peripheral blood. Clones were read by immunoSEQ multiplex PCR, and TCRdb kept only the in-frame ones, dropping some. The sample has around 63,000 clones, around 87% seen once; the top ten hold approximately 4.5%. Sequenced input: blood. These receptors all stem from a person aged 18 to 69 in good health. The CDR3 runs from the conserved cysteine through the conserved F or W. Fields, in order: clone size, D gene, J gene, V gene, CDR3 protein, CDR3 DNA. The D gene is left open where the match is weak. Part of the rows lack a size; the others show once, few, many or a class for expanded clones.

>.|.|TRBJ2-7|TRBV5-1
CASSGTATGTHEQYF
TGCGCCAGCAGCGGAACAGCAACCGGTACCCACGAGCAGTACTTC
>.|TRBD2|TRBJ2-1|TRBV6-4
CASSDSGSSYNEQFF
TGTGCCAGCAGTGACAGCGGGAGCTCCTACAATGAGCAGTTCTTC
>.|.|TRBJ1-1|TRBV28
CASSSTGVLAEAFF
TGTGCCAGCAGTTCGACGGGGGTGCTCGCTGAAGCTTTCTTT
>few|TRBD2|TRBJ2-7|TRBV6-1
CASTSQLAGSYEQYF
TGTGCCAGCACCTCGCAGTTAGCGGGATCCTACGAGCAGTACTTC
>.|TRBD1|TRBJ1-1|TRBV6-6
CASSNGQGGTEAFF
TGTGCCAGCAGTAACGGACAGGGGGGCACTGAAGCTTTCTTT
>.|TRBD2|TRBJ2-2|TRBV28
CASSLGTSGITGELFF
TGTGCCAGCAGTTTGGGGACTAGCGGGATAACCGGGGAGCTGTTTTTT
>.|TRBD1|TRBJ2-6|TRBV6-4
CASSDFAQGAGANVLTF
TGTGCCAGCAGTGACTTTGCGCAGGGGGCTGGGGCCAACGTCCTGACTTTC
>.|.|TRBJ2-7|TRBV5-1
CASSLGLGSYEQYF
TGCGCCAGCAGCTTGGGGCTGGGGTCCTACGAGCAGTACTTC
>.|.|TRBJ1-4|TRBV7-9
CASSSRKTTNEKLFF
TGTGCCAGCAGCTCCAGAAAGACAACTAATGAAAAACTGTTTTTT
>.|.|TRBJ2-5|TRBV7-9
CASSYGTHQETQYF
TGTGCCAGCAGCTACGGGACACATCAAGAGACCCAGTACTTC
>.|.|TRBJ2-7|TRBV7-2
CASSPVGTPSYEQYF
TGTGCCAGCAGCCCGGTGGGGACACCCTCCTACGAGCAGTACTTC
>.|.|TRBJ2-7|TRBV9
CASSVLRGGEQYF
TGTGCCAGCAGCGTACTCAGGGGTGGGGAGCAGTACTTC
>.|TRBD2|TRBJ2-7|TRBV5-4
CASSLTSGGSSYEQYF
TGTGCCAGCAGCTTGACTAGCGGGGGGAGCTCCTACGAGCAGTACTTC
>.|.|TRBJ2-4|TRBV28
CASSLGGMAKNIQYF
TGTGCCAGCAGTTTAGGAGGGATGGCCAAAAACATTCAGTACTTC
>.|.|TRBJ1-3|TRBV18
CASAETAGNTIYF
TGTGCCAGCGCAGAGACGGCAGGAAACACCATATATTTT
>.|TRBD2|TRBJ2-7|TRBV28
CASSFSGRSTYEQYF
TGTGCCAGCAGTTTTAGCGGGAGGTCCACCTACGAGCAGTACTTC
>.|.|TRBJ2-1|TRBV6-6
CASSYSLNLAEQFF
TGTGCCAGCAGTTACTCCCTAAATTTAGCGGAGCAGTTCTTC
>.|.|TRBJ2-7|TRBV15
CATSRDPGVGEQYF
TGTGCCACCAGCAGAGATCCGGGAGTGGGCGAGCAGTACTTC
>.|TRBD2|TRBJ2-3|TRBV7-8
CASIPTGSSGGAADTQYF
TGTGCCAGCATCCCTACAGGGAGTAGCGGGGGGGCCGCAGATACGCAGTATTTT
>.|TRBD1|TRBJ2-1|TRBV19
CASSIQGQGYNEQFF
TGTGCCAGTAGTATACAGGGACAGGGATACAATGAGCAGTTCTTC
>.|.|TRBJ2-4|TRBV4-3
CASSQDRGYF
TGCGCCAGCAGCCAAGATCGAGGGTACTTC
>.|TRBD1|TRBJ2-1|TRBV6-5
CASTAGTGGEQFF
TGTGCCAGCACCGCCGGGACAGGGGGCGAGCAGTTCTTC
>.|.|TRBJ1-1|TRBV5-5
CASSLAPGYTEAFF
TGTGCCAGCAGCTTGGCCCCAGGGTACACTGAAGCTTTCTTT
>.|TRBD2|TRBJ2-3|TRBV27
CASSPGLETDTQYF
TGTGCCAGCAGTCCGGGACTAGAGACAGATACGCAGTATTTT
>.|.|TRBJ1-5|TRBV4-1
CASSQWGGGHNQPQHF
TGCGCCAGCAGCCAATGGGGCGGGGGGCACAATCAGCCCCAGCATTTT
>.|.|TRBJ1-5|TRBV28
CASSFEYSNQPQHF
TGTGCCAGCAGTTTTGAGTATAGCAATCAGCCCCAGCATTTT
>.|.|TRBJ2-7|TRBV30
CAWSVSRGTYEQYF
TGTGCCTGGAGTGTCAGCAGGGGTACCTACGAGCAGTACTTC
>.|.|TRBJ2-1|TRBV21-1
CASSKLQPGIEQFF
TGTGCCAGCAGCAAATTACAGCCTGGGATTGAGCAGTTCTTC